The rows below give T cell receptor beta chains drawn from one sample of a study of regulatory T cells in long-lasting Graves disease. In TCRdb, the multiplex PCR reads were re-called with MiXCR into one record per CDR3 protein. The sample contains 400,000 to 450,000 distinct CDR3 sequences, 23% of which appear only once. This specimen was peripheral blood mononuclear cells (PBMCs), taken when the disease was refractory, from a patient treated with antithyroid drugs. The receptor source for this set is a female donor with Graves disease. Each CDR3 is given with its conserved first and last residue. D genes are given only for firm matches. Clone sizes are given selectively: once, few, many, or a class where the clone is expanded.

CASSLKDTEAFF,TGCGCCAGCAGCCTTAAGGACACTGAAGCTTTCTTT,NA,NA,TRBV5-1,TRBJ1-1
CSVGGSGTGDTEAFF,TGCAGCGTTGGGGGATCCGGGACAGGGGACACTGAAGCTTTCTTT,few,TRBD1,TRBV29-1,TRBJ1-1
CASSSSGGSSSYNSPLHF,TGTGCCAGCAGCTCGTCAGGGGGCTCAAGCTCCTATAATTCACCCCTCCACTTT,many,TRBD1,TRBV5-1,TRBJ1-6
CASRRSFGYTF,TGTGCCAGCAGACGGTCCTTTGGCTACACCTTC,NA,NA,TRBV6-1,TRBJ1-2
CASSPPTGMATQYF,TGTGCCAGCAGCCCACCGACAGGGATGGCGACCCAGTACTTC,many,TRBD1,TRBV7-2,TRBJ2-5
CASSFARRSTEAFF,TGTGCCAGCAGCTTCGCCCGGCGGAGCACTGAAGCTTTCTTT,many,NA,TRBV11-1,TRBJ1-1
CASSPRSTNEKLFF,TGTGCCAGCAGCCCCAGATCAACTAATGAAAAACTGTTTTTT,NA,NA,TRBV7-9,TRBJ1-4
CASSLRQGRRVYSNQPQHF,TGTGCCAGCAGTTTAAGGCAGGGGCGGAGAGTCTATAGCAATCAGCCCCAGCATTTT,NA,NA,TRBV28,TRBJ1-5
CASSFGTSGVKAYEQYF,TGTGCCAGCAGCTTCGGGACTAGCGGGGTTAAAGCCTACGAGCAGTACTTC,NA,TRBD2,TRBV7-9,TRBJ2-7
CASRLTGGASNQPQHF,TGTGCCAGCAGATTAACAGGGGGCGCGAGCAATCAGCCCCAGCATTTT,NA,TRBD1,TRBV28,TRBJ1-5
CAWRSRNTGELFF,TGTGCCTGGAGGTCCAGAAACACCGGGGAGCTGTTTTTT,NA,NA,TRBV30,TRBJ2-2
CASSIEGSTEAFF,TGTGCCAGTAGTATTGAGGGTAGCACTGAAGCTTTCTTT,NA,NA,TRBV19,TRBJ1-1
CAWSGGGGYTF,TGTGCCTGGAGCGGAGGGGGTGGCTACACCTTC,NA,NA,TRBV30,TRBJ1-2
CSASRTANTGELFF,TGCAGTGCTAGCAGGACGGCGAACACCGGGGAGCTGTTTTTT,NA,NA,TRBV20-1,TRBJ2-2
CASSIRSDTEAFF,TGTGCCAGTAGTATTCGCTCGGACACTGAAGCTTTCTTT,many,NA,TRBV19,TRBJ1-1
CATSRGDREQETQYF,TGTGCCACCAGCAGAGGCGACAGGGAACAAGAGACCCAGTACTTC,few,TRBD1,TRBV15,TRBJ2-5
CSVGSTVNEKLFF,TGCAGCGTTGGTTCGACTGTTAATGAAAAACTGTTTTTT,many,NA,TRBV29-1,TRBJ1-4
CSSSQDLAGGPNNQPQHF,TGTTCCAGCAGCCAAGATCTCGCAGGCGGACCGAACAATCAGCCCCAGCATTTT,NA,NA,TRBV3-1,TRBJ1-5
CASSYRTENNQPQHF,TGTGCCAGCAGCTACAGGACAGAGAATAATCAGCCCCAGCATTTT,NA,NA,TRBV6-5,TRBJ1-5
CASSSGLAGADEQYF,TGTGCCAGCAGCTCGGGACTAGCGGGAGCCGACGAGCAGTACTTC,NA,TRBD2,TRBV13,TRBJ2-7
CASSLATTMNTEAFF,TGTGCCAGCAGCTTAGCGACAACCATGAACACTGAAGCTTTCTTT,NA,NA,TRBV7-9,TRBJ1-1
CASSKRLAGGPHNEQFF,TGTGCCAGCAGTAAAAGACTAGCGGGAGGGCCCCACAATGAGCAGTTCTTC,NA,TRBD2,TRBV6-1,TRBJ2-1
CASRGTGSQETQYF,TGTGCCAGCAGGGGGACGGGTTCCCAAGAGACCCAGTACTTC,NA,NA,TRBV14,TRBJ2-5
CASSQQSWSTEAFF,TGCGCCAGCAGCCAACAGTCATGGAGCACTGAAGCTTTCTTT,once,NA,TRBV4-1,TRBJ1-1
CASSARELSYEQYF,TGTGCCAGCAGCGCCAGGGAGCTCTCCTACGAGCAGTACTTC,NA,NA,TRBV7-9,TRBJ2-7
CASSLVGNTEELFF,TGTGCCAGCAGCTTAGTTGGGAACACCGAGGAGCTGTTTTTT,NA,NA,TRBV7-3,TRBJ2-2